This T cell receptor beta chain came from a study of T cell repertoires in cytomegalovirus infection. Points on this clonotype: Its antigen is undetermined.

There are 15 residues in the CDR3. J gave up 2 bases and V 6 bases, and 6 bases lay outside the gene matches. Germline assignment: CDR1 SGHRS and CDR2 YFSETQ. One entry per CDR3 protein results from TCRdb running MiXCR on the reads. Of some 590,000 distinct CDR3 sequences listed, just under 40% are singletons. Sequencing was performed on cultured PBMCs, taken from culture after CMV antigen stimulation. This chain connects TRBV5-1 to TRBJ2-7; TRBD2 agrees at 12 bases. This TCR was recovered from a human donor in good health (CMV status not recorded). Some clones in this sample may be carry-over from other donors' samples. The CDR3 is CASKGLAGGPYEQYF. The CDR3 region has the DNA TGCGCCAGCAAGGGTCTAGCGGGAGGGCCCTACGAGCAGTACTTC.